This T cell receptor (beta chain) stems from a study of identical twins. Template switching supplied a universal primer site; unique molecular identifiers were carried on the cDNA. TCRdb reanalysed the 5' RACE reads using MiXCR and keeps one entry per CDR3 protein. Among approximately 550,000 distinct CDR3 sequences listed, about a fifth were seen once. Regarding the study as a whole: It was out-of-frame TCR alpha sharing in monozygotic twins that models underestimated. Within cord blood, abundant beta clonotypes carried fewer insertions, but memory repertoires showed no such trend.

Germline loops: CDR1 SGHAT, CDR2 FQNNGV. The CDR3 spans 17 residues. Trimming cost V 5 bases and J 2 bases; bases outside gene matches: 13. As to this clonotype: Antigen specificity is unknown.

This sample also appeared in a second study, on yellow fever vaccine responses in identical twins.

This TCR derives from a woman between 18 and 30 years old in good health. The sequencing sample was made of CD4+ T cells sorted from blood. This sequence joins TRBV11-2 and TRBJ2-5; 8 bases map to TRBD1. CDR3 loop: CASSLKSGRGLQETQYF. The DNA for the CDR3 is TGTGCCAGCAGCCTGAAGAGTGGCAGGGGGCTGCAAGAGACCCAGTACTTC.